Shown below are 9 T cell receptor beta chains from a single sample sequenced in a study of CD8+ T cells in alopecia areata listed by TCRdb under 2018. For roughly five biomarker-study patients, CD4+ cells were further sorted into CD25+CD127- cells. Receptor amplification or capture employed the immunoSEQ multiplex PCR assay. RNA was extracted from all samples and reverse transcribed into cDNA as template for TCR sequencing. This immuneACCESS table, as held by TCRdb, lists in-frame sequences with V and J called but not all clones. Of the missing ones, under half trace to an unresolved V gene in checked studies; the others have no known cause. This sample holds about 37,000 clones; around 50% were observed only once. The top ten hold approximately 1.7% of the sample. Material: CD4+ Tregs sorted from blood. Receptors were obtained from a human donor with alopecia areata.

The V call is TRBV7-6, the J call TRBJ1-2; D is unclear. V was trimmed by 5 bases and J by 8 bases, leaving 18 bases between them. The CDR3 extends over 14 amino acids. Germline V gene data show CDR1 as SGHVS and CDR2 as FNYEAQ. CDR3 amino acids: CASSRPEAARGYTF. CDR3 bases: TGTGCCAGCAGCCGGCCGGAGGCCGCACGCGGCTACACCTTC.

The rearrangement uses TRBV7-3 and TRBJ2-3, with 7 positions matching TRBD2. The germline V gene has CDR1 SGHTA and CDR2 FQGTGA. The CDR3 has 14 amino acids. V shed 2 bases, J shed 6 bases, and the junction held 5 bases outside the gene matches. CDR3 coding DNA: TGTGCCAGCAGCTTACGGGGGGTCACTGATACGCAGTATTTT. Translated: CASSLRGVTDTQYF.

This rearrangement joins TRBV6-1 to TRBJ1-1, with D uncertain. CDR3 length equals 13 residues. Trimming left V 6 bases short and J 3 bases short, with 11 bases between. CDR1 MNHNS and CDR2 SASEGT come from the germline V gene. DNA of the CDR3: TGTGCCAGCAGACTTCAATTCGACACTGAAGCTTTCTTT. Its translation: CASRLQFDTEAFF.

CDR3 nucleotides: TGTGCCATCAGTGGGGGAGAGGGGAGGGCCCTCAAGTTCTTC. Translated: CAISGGEGRALKFF. V is TRBV10-3 and J is TRBJ2-1, with 7 bases aligning to TRBD2. The CDR3 covers 14 residues. The germline gives CDR1 ENHRY, CDR2 SYGVKD. Trimming cost V 4 bases and J 14 bases; bases outside gene matches: 14.

In its sample, this clone was seen a few times. The chain employs TRBV6-1 and TRBJ2-1, with 9 bases aligning to TRBD2. Germline CDR1 and CDR2: MNHNS and SASEGT. The CDR3 runs to 18 residues. V dropped 4 bases and J dropped 1; count of bases not matched to a gene: 11. CDR3 sequence: CASSAGTSQAGSYNEQFF. The CDR3 DNA reads TGTGCCAGCAGTGCCGGGACTAGCCAGGCGGGTTCCTACAATGAGCAGTTCTTC.

The V and J genes are TRBV11-2 and TRBJ1-2, with a tentative D call TRBD1 (5 bases). This CDR3 is built from 15 residues. The germline CDR1 and CDR2 sequences are SGHAT and FQNNGV. Trimming removed 5 bases at V and 1 base at J, with 14 bases between. The CDR3 DNA reads as TGTGCCAGCAGCCGGGGGGGAGGTTTTAACTATGGCTACACCTTC. Its protein is CASSRGGGFNYGYTF.

The chain links TRBV4-1 to TRBJ2-5; no firm D call. Germline CDR1 is MGHRA and CDR2 is YSYEKL. The V end was cut by 0 bases, the J end by 7 bases, with 9 bases between. The CDR3 extends over 13 amino acids. The chain's CDR3 is CASSQDQSWTQYF. Here the CDR3 DNA reads TGCGCCAGCAGCCAAGACCAGTCCTGGACCCAGTACTTC.

The chain recombines TRBV29-1 with TRBJ2-5; D gene ambiguous. Judging by the DNA end, TRBJ2-7 fits better; the J call may be wrong. Looked up from germline, CDR1 is SQVTM and CDR2 is ANQGSEA. The CDR3 is 12 amino acids. The CDR3 bases are TGCAGCGTTGTAAGCAGTAACTACGAGCAGTACTTC. Protein sequence: CSVVSSNYEQYF.

This clone was recorded a few times. V gene TRBV18 combines with J gene TRBJ2-2, with TRBD1 as a possible D gene (6 bases). V lost 4 bases to trimming and J lost 4 bases, with 19 bases between them. This CDR3 has 17 amino acids. CDR1 is KGHSH, CDR2 LQKENI, per germline. This CDR3 is CASSRLSGDTSTGELFF. The CDR3 bases are TGTGCCAGCTCACGACTTTCTGGGGACACCTCCACCGGGGAGCTGTTTTTT.